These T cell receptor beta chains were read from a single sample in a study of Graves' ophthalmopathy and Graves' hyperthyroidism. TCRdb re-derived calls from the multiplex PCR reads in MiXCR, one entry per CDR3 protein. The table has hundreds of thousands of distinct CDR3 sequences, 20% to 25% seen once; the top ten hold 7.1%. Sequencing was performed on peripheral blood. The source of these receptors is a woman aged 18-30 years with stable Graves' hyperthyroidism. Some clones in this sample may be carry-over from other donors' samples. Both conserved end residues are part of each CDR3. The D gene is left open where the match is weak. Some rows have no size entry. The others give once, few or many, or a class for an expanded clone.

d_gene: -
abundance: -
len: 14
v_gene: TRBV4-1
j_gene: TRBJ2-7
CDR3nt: TGCGCCAGCAGCCAAGAGTGGGGCGGGGACGAGCAGTACTTC
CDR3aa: CASSQEWGGDEQYF

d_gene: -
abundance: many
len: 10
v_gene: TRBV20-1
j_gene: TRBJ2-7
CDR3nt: TGCAGTGCTAGGAGCCACGAGCAGTACTTC
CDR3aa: CSARSHEQYF

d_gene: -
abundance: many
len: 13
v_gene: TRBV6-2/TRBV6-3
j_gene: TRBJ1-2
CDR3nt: TGTGCCAGCAGTCTACAGGGTTCATTTGGCTACACCTTC
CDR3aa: CASSLQGSFGYTF

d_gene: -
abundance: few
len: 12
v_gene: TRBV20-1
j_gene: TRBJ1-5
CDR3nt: TGCAGTGCATGGGACCGGAATCAGCCCCAGCATTTT
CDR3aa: CSAWDRNQPQHF

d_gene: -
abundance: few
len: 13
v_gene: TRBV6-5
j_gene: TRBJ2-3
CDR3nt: TGTGCCAGCAGTTGGGGGGGGGCGGATACGCAGTATTTT
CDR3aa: CASSWGGADTQYF

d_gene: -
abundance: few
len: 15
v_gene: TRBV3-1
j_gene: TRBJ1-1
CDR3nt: TGTGCCAGCAGACGCTCAGGGAATCCCAACACTGAAGCTTTCTTT
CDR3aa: CASRRSGNPNTEAFF

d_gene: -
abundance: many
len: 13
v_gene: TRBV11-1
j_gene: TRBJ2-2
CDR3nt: TGTGCCAGCAGCTGGGAAGCCACCGGGGAGCTGTTTTTT
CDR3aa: CASSWEATGELFF

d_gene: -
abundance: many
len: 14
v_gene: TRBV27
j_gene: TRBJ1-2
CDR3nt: TGTGCCAGCAGTTTTGGTCAAGGGGATGGAGGCTACACCTTC
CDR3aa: CASSFGQGDGGYTF

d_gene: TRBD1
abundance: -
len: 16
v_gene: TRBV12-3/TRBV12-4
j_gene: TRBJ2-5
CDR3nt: TGTGCCAGCAGTTTTTCCGGGACAGGGGGCCAAGAGACCCAGTACTTC
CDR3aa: CASSFSGTGGQETQYF

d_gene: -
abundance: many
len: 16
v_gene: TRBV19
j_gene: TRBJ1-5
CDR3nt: TGTGCCAGTAAACCGCGCGGGGTTGGAGGCGGCCAGCCCCAGCATTTT
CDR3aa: CASKPRGVGGGQPQHF

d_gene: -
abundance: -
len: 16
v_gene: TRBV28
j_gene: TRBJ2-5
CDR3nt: TGTGCCAGCAGTTTTCGGTTCGCACAGGGACAAGAGACCCAGTACTTC
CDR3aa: CASSFRFAQGQETQYF

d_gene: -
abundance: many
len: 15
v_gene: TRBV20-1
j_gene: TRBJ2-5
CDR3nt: TGCAGTGCTTCAAAGCCCCAAGTGCCAGAAGCGACCCAGTACTTC
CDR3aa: CSASKPQVPEATQYF

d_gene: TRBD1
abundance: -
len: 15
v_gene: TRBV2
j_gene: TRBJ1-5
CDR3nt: TGTGCCAGCAGTCGGGACAGGGCAAACAATCAGCCCCAGCATTTT
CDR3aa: CASSRDRANNQPQHF

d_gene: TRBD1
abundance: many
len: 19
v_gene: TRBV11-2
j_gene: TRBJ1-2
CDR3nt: TGTGCCAGCAGCCTCGCCCGTGGACAGGGGCCACTAGACTTCTATGGCTACACCTTC
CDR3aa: CASSLARGQGPLDFYGYTF

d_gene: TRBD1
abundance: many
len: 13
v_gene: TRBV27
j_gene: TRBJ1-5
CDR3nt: TGTGCCAGCACCTCAGGGGGCGGGCAGCCCCAGCATTTT
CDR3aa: CASTSGGGQPQHF

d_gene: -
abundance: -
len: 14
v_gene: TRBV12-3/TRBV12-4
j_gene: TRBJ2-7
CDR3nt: TGTGCCAGCAGCCGAACTCATCAGGGCTACGAGCAGTACTTC
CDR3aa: CASSRTHQGYEQYF

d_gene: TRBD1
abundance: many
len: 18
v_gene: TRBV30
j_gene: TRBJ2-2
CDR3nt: TGTGCCTGGAGTTCCTTTCTCGCGGGGACAGGAAGAAATACGGAGCTGTTTTTT
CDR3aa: CAWSSFLAGTGRNTELFF

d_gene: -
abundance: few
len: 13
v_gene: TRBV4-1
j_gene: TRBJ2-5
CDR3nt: TGCGCCAGCAGCCAACCTAAAGAAGAGACCCAGTACTTC
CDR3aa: CASSQPKEETQYF

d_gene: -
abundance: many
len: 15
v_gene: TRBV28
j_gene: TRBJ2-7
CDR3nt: TGTGCCAGCAGTTTATCTGTCAGGGTGGTCTACGAGCAGTACTTC
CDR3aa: CASSLSVRVVYEQYF

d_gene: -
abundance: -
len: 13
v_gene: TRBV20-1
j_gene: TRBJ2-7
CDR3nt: TGCAGTGCTAGGAAGGACAGAGACTACGAGCAGTACTTC
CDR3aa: CSARKDRDYEQYF

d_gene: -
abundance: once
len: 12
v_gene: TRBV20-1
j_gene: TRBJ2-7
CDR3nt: TGCAGTGCTGAGGTAACGCGCTACGAGCAGTACTTC
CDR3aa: CSAEVTRYEQYF

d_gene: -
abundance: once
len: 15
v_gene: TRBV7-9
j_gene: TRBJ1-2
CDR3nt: TGTGCCAGCAGCTTAGGACAGAACCCTAACTATGGCTACACCTTC
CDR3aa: CASSLGQNPNYGYTF

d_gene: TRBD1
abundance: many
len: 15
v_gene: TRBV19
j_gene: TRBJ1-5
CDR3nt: TGTGCCAGTATCCCGACAGGGGAAGGCAATCAGCCCCAGCATTTT
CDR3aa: CASIPTGEGNQPQHF

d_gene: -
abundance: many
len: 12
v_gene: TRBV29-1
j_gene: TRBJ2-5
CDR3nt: TGCAGCGTTGAAGATCGAAGGGAGACCCAGTACTTC
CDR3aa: CSVEDRRETQYF

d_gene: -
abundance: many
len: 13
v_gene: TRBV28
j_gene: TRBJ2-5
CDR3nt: TGTGCCAGCAATTTGACGGGACAAGAGACCCAGTACTTC
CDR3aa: CASNLTGQETQYF

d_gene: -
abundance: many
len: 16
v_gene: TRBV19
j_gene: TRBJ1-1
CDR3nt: TGTGCCAGTAGTATCGGGCCAGGGGCCAGGAACACTGAAGCTTTCTTT
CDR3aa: CASSIGPGARNTEAFF

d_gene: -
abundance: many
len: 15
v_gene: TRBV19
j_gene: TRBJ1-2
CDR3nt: TGTGCCAGTAGTATGTCTCCAGGGGAGAACTATGGCTACACCTTC
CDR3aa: CASSMSPGENYGYTF

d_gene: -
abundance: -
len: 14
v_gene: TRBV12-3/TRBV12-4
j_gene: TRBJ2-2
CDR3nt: TGTGCCAGCAGTTTTGTTTCGCACACCGGGGAGCTGTTTTTT
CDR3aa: CASSFVSHTGELFF

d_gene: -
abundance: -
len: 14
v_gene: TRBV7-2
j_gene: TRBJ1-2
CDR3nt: TGTGCCAGCAGCCGGAACAGGGCTAACTATGGCTACACCTTC
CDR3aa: CASSRNRANYGYTF

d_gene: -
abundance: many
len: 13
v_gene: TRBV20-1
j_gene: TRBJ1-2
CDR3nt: TGCAGTGCTAGAAGTCCAGTTAACTATGGCTACACCTTC
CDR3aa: CSARSPVNYGYTF

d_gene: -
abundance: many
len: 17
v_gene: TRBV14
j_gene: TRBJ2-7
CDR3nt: TGTGCCAGCAGCCAAGATATCGGACAGCGGGGCTCCTACGAGCAGTACTTC
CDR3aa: CASSQDIGQRGSYEQYF

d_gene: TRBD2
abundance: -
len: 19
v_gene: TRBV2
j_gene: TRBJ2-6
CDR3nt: TGTGCCAGCGCCGGATTGGGGGTCAGGACTAGCTCTGGGGCCAACGTCCTGACTTTC
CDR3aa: CASAGLGVRTSSGANVLTF

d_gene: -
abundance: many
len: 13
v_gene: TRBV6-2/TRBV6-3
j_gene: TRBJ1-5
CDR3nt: TGTGCCAGCCAGGGGTCCGGCAATCAGCCCCAGCATTTT
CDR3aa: CASQGSGNQPQHF

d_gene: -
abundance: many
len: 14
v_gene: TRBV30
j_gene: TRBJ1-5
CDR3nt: TGTGCCTGGGGTCCAAGGGGTCGCAATCAGCCCCAGCATTTT
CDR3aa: CAWGPRGRNQPQHF

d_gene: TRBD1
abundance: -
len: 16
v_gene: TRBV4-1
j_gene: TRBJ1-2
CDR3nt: TGCGCCAGCAGCCAAGTAGGGGGCGATTTTAACTATGGCTACACCTTC
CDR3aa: CASSQVGGDFNYGYTF

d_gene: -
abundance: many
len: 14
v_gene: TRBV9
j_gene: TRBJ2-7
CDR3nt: TGTGCCAGCAGCGTAGAAGGGGACTCCTACGAGCAGTACTTC
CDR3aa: CASSVEGDSYEQYF

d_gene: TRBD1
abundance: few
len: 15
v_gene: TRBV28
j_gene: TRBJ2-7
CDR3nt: TGTGCCAGCAGGGCCTCCGGGACAGGGGCCCACGAGCAGTACTTC
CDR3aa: CASRASGTGAHEQYF

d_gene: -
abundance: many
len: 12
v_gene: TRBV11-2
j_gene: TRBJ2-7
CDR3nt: TGTGCCAGCAGGGGGAGCAACTACGAGCAGTACTTC
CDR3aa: CASRGSNYEQYF

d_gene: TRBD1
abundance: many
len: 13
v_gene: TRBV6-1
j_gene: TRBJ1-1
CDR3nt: TGTGCCAGCAGTGGATGGGACAGTGGGAAAGCTTTCTTT
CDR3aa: CASSGWDSGKAFF

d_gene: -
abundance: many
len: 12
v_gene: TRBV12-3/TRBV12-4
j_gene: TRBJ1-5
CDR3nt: TGTGCCAGCAGTGGTAGTTCTCAGCCCCAGCATTTT
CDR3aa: CASSGSSQPQHF

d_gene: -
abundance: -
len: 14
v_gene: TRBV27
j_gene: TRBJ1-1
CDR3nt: TGTGCCAGCAGTTTATTTGAGGGGAACACTGAAGCTTTCTTT
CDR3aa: CASSLFEGNTEAFF

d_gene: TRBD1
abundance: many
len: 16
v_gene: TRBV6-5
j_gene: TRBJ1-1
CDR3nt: TGTGCCAGCAGTTACTCTGGGACAGGGTGGGACACTGAAGCTTTCTTT
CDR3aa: CASSYSGTGWDTEAFF

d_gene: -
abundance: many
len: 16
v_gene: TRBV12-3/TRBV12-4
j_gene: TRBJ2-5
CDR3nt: TGTGCCACCTCGAACATCGCGCCAGGGGTAATAAAGACCCAGTACTTC
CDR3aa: CATSNIAPGVIKTQYF

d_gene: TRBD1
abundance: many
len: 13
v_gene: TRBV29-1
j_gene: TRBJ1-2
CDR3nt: TGCAGCGTGCGTGCCCGGACAGGCTATGGCTACACCTTC
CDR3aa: CSVRARTGYGYTF

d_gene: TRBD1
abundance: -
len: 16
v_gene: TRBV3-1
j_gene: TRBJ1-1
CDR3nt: TGTGCCAGCAGCCAAAGTGACAGGGGCTCGAACACTGAAGCTTTCTTT
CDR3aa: CASSQSDRGSNTEAFF

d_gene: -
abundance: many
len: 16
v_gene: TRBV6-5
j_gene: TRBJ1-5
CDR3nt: TGTGCCAGCAGTTACCAGACAGTTTATAGCAATCAGCCCCAGCATTTT
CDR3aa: CASSYQTVYSNQPQHF

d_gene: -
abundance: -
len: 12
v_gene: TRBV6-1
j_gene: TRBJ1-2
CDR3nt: TGTGCCAGCAGTGACGCCATGTATGGCTACACCTTC
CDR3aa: CASSDAMYGYTF

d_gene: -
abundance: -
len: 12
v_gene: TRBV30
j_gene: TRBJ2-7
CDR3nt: TGTGCCTGGAGTGGGGGGGGGCCCGAGCAGTACTTC
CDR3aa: CAWSGGGPEQYF

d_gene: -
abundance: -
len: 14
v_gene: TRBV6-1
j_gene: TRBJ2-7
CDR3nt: TGTGCCAGCAGTGGAGTCAGGGGGACTGACGAGCAGTACTTC
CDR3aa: CASSGVRGTDEQYF